This entry concerns a single T cell receptor (beta chain). Germline values: CDR1 GTSNPN, CDR2 SVGIG (reference sequence). V was pared by 0 bases and J by 2 bases, with 6 bases of the junction left unmatched. The CDR3 covers 16 residues. The sample comes from a study of blood T cell repertoires in COVID-19. Study details: The United States, Italy and Spain supplied acute and convalescent COVID-19 samples. In each case, the material was cDNA or gDNA derived from T cells, B-cell-depleted T cells, or PBMCs.

Per the study methods: Estimation of nucleated cell counts relied on the amplification of reference gene primers. Profiling relied on immunoSEQ multiplex PCR, and the TCRdb table lists in-frame clones only, not all of them. Clonal size and the V and J genes are those of that table, whereas D and trimming came from the DNA. The repertoire includes 150,000 to 200,000 clones, approximately 86% of them detected once, and 2.1% sits in the top ten. The V gene is TRBV30, the J gene TRBJ2-1; 8 positions match TRBD2. Sequenced material: peripheral blood. The TCR was taken from a man aged 65 to 79 with active or convalescent COVID-19. As DNA, the CDR3 is TGTGCCTGGAGTGTTTTCACTAGCGGTACCTACAATGAGCAGTTCTTC. Translating gives CAWSVFTSGTYNEQFF.